This entry lists 27 T cell receptor beta chains sequenced from one sample in a study of T cell repertoires in cytomegalovirus infection. TCRdb analysed the reads with MiXCR anew, one entry per CDR3 protein. The sample consists of fewer than 400,000 distinct CDR3 sequences, around 18% of them appearing once. The sequencing sample was made of PBMCs. These receptors came from a human donor in good health (CMV status not recorded). Some clones in this sample may be carry-over from other donors' samples.

In its sample, this clonotype was seen a few times. V is TRBV12-5 and J is TRBJ1-5; D call uncertain. The V and J ends lost 11 bases and 0 bases respectively, with 11 bases between them. The length of the CDR3 is 13 residues. CDR1 is LGHNT and CDR2 is FRNRAP in the germline V gene. The chain's CDR3 is CACPRGSNQPQHF. In DNA form, the CDR3 reads TGTGCTTGCCCACGGGGTAGCAATCAGCCCCAGCATTTT.

The V gene is TRBV6-5, the J gene TRBJ1-1; no reliable D call. Germline-derived CDR1 and CDR2 are MNHEY and SVGAGI. The CDR3 contains 14 residues. V was trimmed by 0 bases and J by 2 bases, leaving 7 bases between them. The CDR3 DNA follows: TGTGCCAGCAGTTACTCGAACCTAAACACTGAAGCTTTCTTT. Protein: CASSYSNLNTEAFF.

This clonotype was detected only a few times. The chain couples TRBV6-1 to TRBJ1-3, with D uncertain. Trimming left V 6 bases short and J 0 bases short, with 15 bases between. Per the germline V gene, CDR1 is MNHNS and CDR2 is SASEGT. This CDR3 comprises 16 residues. This CDR3 is CASSRARALSGNTIYF. Written as DNA, the CDR3 is TGTGCCAGCAGCCGAGCGAGGGCCCTCTCTGGAAACACCATATATTTT.

This clonotype was observed many times. The V and J genes are TRBV7-2 and TRBJ2-1, with a weak D call TRBD2 (7 bases). V lost 4 bases to trimming and J lost 7 bases, with 14 bases between them. Germline-derived CDR1 and CDR2 are SGHTA and FQGNSA. The CDR3 consists of 14 residues. CDR3 loop: CASSSQGRGNEQFF. The CDR3 bases are TGTGCCAGCAGCTCCCAGGGGCGGGGGAATGAGCAGTTCTTC.

The chain has TRBV20-1 and TRBJ2-7; the D call may be TRBD1 or TRBD2 (5 bases each). The CDR3 consists of 12 residues. Germline V gene data show CDR1 as DFQATT and CDR2 as SNEGSKA (reference sequence). Deletions cut 5 bases from V and 1 base from J, with 9 bases between. CDR3 sequence: CSAPGRSYEQYF. In DNA, the CDR3 is TGCAGTGCTCCGGGACGGTCCTACGAGCAGTACTTC.

This clonotype was counted only a few times. This chain joins TRBV20-1 and TRBJ1-1; TRBD1 matches 9 bases. V shed 7 bases and J 3 bases; nucleotides not matched to a gene: 0. The CDR3 is 11 residues long. Germline values: CDR1 DFQATT, CDR2 SNEGSKA (reference sequence). The CDR3 nucleotides are TGCAGTGGACAGGGGGACACTGAAGCTTTCTTT. It translates to CSGQGDTEAFF.

This clonotype was detected a few times. This chain uses TRBV7-2 with TRBJ2-7; weak D call: TRBD2 (5 bases). Germline V gives CDR1 SGHTA, CDR2 FQGNSA. The CDR3 runs to 14 residues. The V and J ends lost 4 bases and 5 bases respectively, with 15 bases between them. The CDR3 DNA follows: TGTGCCAGCAGCTCCTCGGTCTACGGGAACGAGCAGTACTTC. This codes for CASSSSVYGNEQYF.

This clonotype turned up a few times. The chain links TRBV30 to TRBJ1-4; D unclear. Germline assignment: CDR1 GTSNPN and CDR2 SVGIG (reference sequence). CDR3 size: 13 residues. V gave up 0 bases and J gave up 11 bases, with 13 bases separating them. DNA of the CDR3: TGTGCCTGGAGTGTAATCCATGATGGGAAACTGTTTTTT. Encoded protein: CAWSVIHDGKLFF.

This clonotype was observed many times. V is TRBV7-6 and J is TRBJ2-1; no firm D call. Looked up from germline, CDR1 is SGHVS and CDR2 is FNYEAQ. The CDR3 spans 15 residues. Trimming took off 2 bases at V and 5 bases at J, with 13 bases between the two ends. The CDR3 nucleotides are TGTGCCAGCAGCTTACTCCTAGAGGTGAACAATGAGCAGTTCTTC. It yields the protein CASSLLLEVNNEQFF.

This clonotype occurred many times. V and J are TRBV6-2 or TRBV6-3 and TRBJ2-2; D unclear. The CDR3 contains 16 residues. V shed 4 bases and J shed 3 bases, with 15 bases lying between them. The germline CDR1 and CDR2 sequences are MNHEY and SVGEGT. CDR3 in DNA: TGTGCCAGCAGTTTTGGTAGCAAGTCCTACACCGGGGAGCTGTTTTTT. Translating it yields CASSFGSKSYTGELFF.

This clonotype has at least ten counts. The chain joins TRBV7-8 to TRBJ2-1, with TRBD2 identical over 8 bases. Trimming at V came to 2 bases and at J to 10 bases, leaving 10 bases not matched to a gene. The CDR3 extends over 15 amino acids. Germline CDR1 SGHVS, CDR2 FQNEAQ. The chain's CDR3 is CASSLLAGQVGEQFF. CDR3 nucleotides: TGTGCCAGCAGCTTACTAGCGGGCCAAGTAGGAGAGCAGTTCTTC.

This clonotype was observed at least ten times. This chain links TRBV5-4 with TRBJ2-1, with D possibly being TRBD2 (6 bases). Deletions cut 0 bases from V and 0 bases from J, with 10 bases between. The CDR3 runs to 16 residues. Germline-derived CDR1 and CDR2 are SGHNT and YYREEE (reference sequence). The CDR3 bases are TGTGCCAGCAGCTTGGCCGCGGGGAGCTCCTACAATGAGCAGTTCTTC. Translated, it gives CASSLAAGSSYNEQFF. Drawing the rest from reference TRBV5-4 and TRBJ2-1, the complete variable domain is ETGVTQSPTHLIKTRGQQVTLRCSSQSGHNTVSWYQQALGQGPQFIFQYYREEENGRGNFPPRFSGLQFPNYSSELNVNALELDDSALYLCASSLAAGSSYNEQFFGPGTRLTVL.

This clonotype was picked up many times. J is TRBJ2-1 and V is TRBV7-2, with D perhaps TRBD2 (5 bases). Germline loops: CDR1 SGHTA, CDR2 FQGNSA. V was clipped by 8 bases and J by 9 bases, with 17 bases between them. The CDR3 contains 13 residues. Here the CDR3 reads CASGPSSGVEQFF. The DNA for the CDR3 is TGTGCCAGCGGACCTTCGAGCGGAGTTGAGCAGTTCTTC.

Only a few counts were recorded for this clonotype. The J gene is TRBJ1-5, the V gene TRBV15; 9 nucleotides match TRBD1. V trimming: 1 base; J trimming: 8 bases; junction bases outside the gene matches: 12. CDR1 and CDR2 from the germline V gene are LNHNV and YYDKDF (reference sequence). The CDR3 is 17 residues long. The CDR3 DNA is TGTGCCACCAGCAGAGGGACAGGGGCCCTCAGAGGGGAGCCCCAGCATTTT. Translation: CATSRGTGALRGEPQHF.

The rearrangement links TRBV11-2 to TRBJ2-7; 8 bases match TRBD1. Germline trimming cut 6 bases from V and 1 base from J; bases unmatched to any gene: 11. CDR1 SGHAT and CDR2 FQNNGV come from the germline V gene. This CDR3 comprises 16 residues. CDR3 residues: CASRLDPGQASYEQYF. CDR3 sequence (DNA): TGTGCCAGCAGGCTAGATCCGGGACAGGCGTCCTACGAGCAGTACTTC.

J is TRBJ2-1 and V is TRBV20-1; 9 nucleotides agree with TRBD2. Per the germline V gene, CDR1 is DFQATT and CDR2 is SNEGSKA (reference sequence). CDR3 size: 14 residues. V was pared by 1 base and J by 7 bases, with 5 bases of the junction left unmatched. The CDR3 spells CSARGRGGRNEQFF. The CDR3 region has the DNA TGCAGTGCTAGAGGGCGGGGGGGCCGAAATGAGCAGTTCTTC.

Worth noting for this clonotype: A much larger clone differs by one base, so this may be a read error. CDR3 DNA: TGTGCCAGCAGCCTTAACCGGGACTCCCTCAGTTCGCAGTATTTT. Amino acids: CASSLNRDSLSSQYF. The V and J genes are TRBV7-8 and TRBJ2-3, with D possibly being TRBD2 (6 bases). The CDR3 is 15 residues long. V lost 5 bases and J lost 10, with 22 bases in between. Germline loops: CDR1 SGHVS, CDR2 FQNEAQ.

This clonotype was detected ten times or more. This sequence joins TRBV7-9 and TRBJ1-3, with D possibly matching TRBD1 (6 bases). The CDR3 is 17 residues long. The V end was cut by 5 bases, the J end by 0 bases, with 17 bases between. Germline V lookup: CDR1 SEHNR, CDR2 FQNEAQ (reference sequence). CDR3 in amino acids: CASSPALGQNSGNTIYF. CDR3 nucleotide sequence: TGTGCCAGCAGCCCGGCCCTGGGACAAAACTCTGGAAACACCATATATTTT.

The chain employs TRBV7-4 and TRBJ2-1; D assignment may be TRBD1 or TRBD2 (5 bases each). CDR3 length: 16 residues. Germline CDR1 reads SGHVT; CDR2 reads SQSDAQ. Trimming cost V 5 bases and J 7 bases, with 21 bases left between them. The CDR3 nucleotides are TGTGCCAGCAGCCCCCCTCTGGGGGAGCAAAAAAATGAGCAGTTCTTC. Protein sequence: CASSPPLGEQKNEQFF.

This clonotype was recorded many times. The rearrangement uses TRBV7-2 and TRBJ2-5; no firm D call. CDR1 is SGHTA and CDR2 is FQGNSA in the germline V gene. V shed 5 bases and J shed 5 bases, with 18 bases lying between them. The CDR3 is 15 residues long. CDR3 residues: CASSGTGLRRETQYF. CDR3 coding DNA: TGTGCCAGCAGCGGAACGGGCCTCAGGCGGGAGACCCAGTACTTC.

The V call is TRBV15, the J call TRBJ1-4; 7 bases are a match to TRBD1. CDR3 size: 17 residues. The germline V gene encodes CDR1 LNHNV and CDR2 YYDKDF (reference sequence). V shed 3 bases and J 4 bases; nucleotides not matched to a gene: 11. CDR3 nucleotide sequence: TGTGCCACCAGCAGTGAATCCGGGACAGAGTTTAATGAAAAACTGTTTTTT. This codes for CATSSESGTEFNEKLFF.

This clonotype was recorded at least ten times. The rearrangement links TRBV7-2 to TRBJ1-2; tentative D call: TRBD1 (5 bases). The germline V gene encodes CDR1 SGHTA and CDR2 FQGNSA. This CDR3 is built from 17 residues. V was shortened by 5 bases and J by 0 bases, with 19 bases between the two germline ends. Here the CDR3 reads CASSPRTTGGANYGYTF. DNA of the CDR3: TGTGCCAGCAGCCCCCGGACAACAGGAGGAGCTAACTATGGCTACACCTTC.

This clonotype has at least ten counts. The chain is built from TRBV19 and TRBJ2-7, with 9 bases identical to TRBD1. Germline CDR1 is LNHDA and CDR2 is SQIVND (reference sequence). The CDR3 length is 16 residues. Trimming at V came to 5 bases and at J to 0 bases, leaving 8 bases not matched to a gene. The CDR3 loop is CASSAAGTGSSYEQYF. In DNA, the CDR3 is TGTGCCAGTAGTGCCGCCGGGACAGGGAGCTCCTACGAGCAGTACTTC. The full variable domain, rest sourced from reference TRBV19 and TRBJ2-7, is DGGITQSPKYLFRKEGQNVTLSCEQNLNHDAMYWYRQDPGQGLRLIYYSQIVNDFQKGDIAEGYSVSREKKESFPLTVTSAQKNPTAFYLCASSAAGTGSSYEQYFGPGTRLTVT.

The chain recombines TRBV7-8 with TRBJ2-1; TRBD2 matches at 9 bases. The CDR3 is 14 residues long. Germline V gene data show CDR1 as SGHVS and CDR2 as FQNEAQ. Losses at the gene ends were 5 bases for V and 4 bases for J; bases not matched to a gene: 3. The CDR3 sequence: CASSPTSGYNEQFF. The CDR3 bases are TGTGCCAGCAGCCCGACTAGCGGTTACAATGAGCAGTTCTTC.

The chain couples TRBV20-1 to TRBJ2-1; 8 bases are shared with TRBD2. The CDR3 sequence is 13 residues long. The V gene end was trimmed by 8 bases and the J gene end by 8 bases; junction bases not matched to a gene: 11. Germline values: CDR1 DFQATT, CDR2 SNEGSKA (reference sequence). The CDR3 loop is CSLPGLESDEQFF. The CDR3 region has the DNA TGCAGTCTACCGGGACTAGAGTCTGATGAGCAGTTCTTC.

Ten or more counts support this clonotype. V gene TRBV7-2 combines with J gene TRBJ2-7; 9 bases align to TRBD1. With V trimmed by 5 bases and J by 0 bases, 5 bases remained unmatched. The germline V gene encodes CDR1 SGHTA and CDR2 FQGNSA. This CDR3 region has 15 residues. The CDR3 sequence: CASSRDRVTSYEQYF. For the CDR3, the DNA is TGTGCCAGCAGCAGGGACAGGGTCACCTCCTACGAGCAGTACTTC.

This clonotype was seen a few times. DNA for the CDR3: TGTGCCAGTAGTCCCCACAAGGGACTAGCGGAATACAATGAGCAGTTCTTC. It is translated as CASSPHKGLAEYNEQFF. The rearrangement uses TRBV19 and TRBJ2-1, with 11 nucleotides matching TRBD2. Germline V gene lookup returns CDR1 LNHDA and CDR2 SQIVND (reference sequence). V shed 5 bases and J 4 bases; nucleotides not matched to a gene: 10. This CDR3 comprises 17 residues.